This T cell receptor (beta chain) appears in the sequencing data of a study of T cell repertoires in cytomegalovirus infection. This clonotype was counted between two and nine times. Antigen unknown. From the reads, TCRdb called clonotypes with MiXCR, one entry per CDR3 protein. Here the sample spans roughly 920,000 distinct CDR3 sequences, more than 25% being singletons. The germline gives CDR1 SQVTM, CDR2 ANQGSEA. J was trimmed by 3 bases and V by 3 bases; bases with no gene match: 6. CDR3 length: 14 residues. Study observations and caveats: Dominating the ex vivo response were TCR beta clonotypes that were CMV-specific and HLA-C-restricted.

V and J are TRBV29-1 and TRBJ2-7, with TRBD1 identical over 9 bases. Here the sequenced sample was cultured CD8+ T cells from PBMCs, taken from culture after CMV antigen stimulation. This clonotype originated in a human donor in good health (CMV status not recorded). Some clones in this sample may be carry-over from other donors' samples. As DNA, the CDR3 is TGCAGCGTTGAGGGGACAGGGAGTATCTACGAGCAGTACTTC. Its translation: CSVEGTGSIYEQYF.